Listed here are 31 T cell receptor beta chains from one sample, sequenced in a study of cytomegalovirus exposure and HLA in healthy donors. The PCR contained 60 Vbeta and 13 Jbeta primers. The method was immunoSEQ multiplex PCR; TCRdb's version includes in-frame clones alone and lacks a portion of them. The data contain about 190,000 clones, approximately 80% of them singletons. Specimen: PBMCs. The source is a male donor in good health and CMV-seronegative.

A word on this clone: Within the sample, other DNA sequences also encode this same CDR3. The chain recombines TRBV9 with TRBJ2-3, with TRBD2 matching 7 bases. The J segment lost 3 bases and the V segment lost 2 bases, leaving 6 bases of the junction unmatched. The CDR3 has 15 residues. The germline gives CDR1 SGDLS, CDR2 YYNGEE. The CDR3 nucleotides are TGTGCCAGCAGCGTGGGGGGGAGGGAAACAGATACGCAGTATTTT. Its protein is CASSVGGRETDTQYF.

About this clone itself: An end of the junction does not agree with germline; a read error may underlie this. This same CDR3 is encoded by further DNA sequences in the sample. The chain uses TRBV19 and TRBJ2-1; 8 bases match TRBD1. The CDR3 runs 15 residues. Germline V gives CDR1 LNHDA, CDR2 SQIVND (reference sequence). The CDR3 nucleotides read TGCGCCAGTACTCTCGACAGGGGCTCCTACAATGAGCAGTTCTTC. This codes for CASTLDRGSYNEQFF.

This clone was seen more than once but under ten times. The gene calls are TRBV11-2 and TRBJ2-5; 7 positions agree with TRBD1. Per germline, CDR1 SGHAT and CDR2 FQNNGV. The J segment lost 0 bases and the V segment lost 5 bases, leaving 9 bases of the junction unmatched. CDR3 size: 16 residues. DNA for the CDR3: TGTGCCAGCAGCAGGACAGGAAGATTGTACCAAGAGACCCAGTACTTC. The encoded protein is CASSRTGRLYQETQYF.

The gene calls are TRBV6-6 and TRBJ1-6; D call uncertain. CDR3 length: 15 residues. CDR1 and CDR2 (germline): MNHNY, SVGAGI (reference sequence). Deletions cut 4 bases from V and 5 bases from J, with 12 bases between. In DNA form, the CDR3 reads TGTGCCAGCAGTTTGGCGCCGCAGGATAATTCACCCCTCCACTTT. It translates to CASSLAPQDNSPLHF.

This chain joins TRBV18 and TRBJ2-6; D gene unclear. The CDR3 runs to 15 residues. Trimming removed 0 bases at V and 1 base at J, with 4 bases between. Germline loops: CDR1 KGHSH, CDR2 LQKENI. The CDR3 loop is CASSPPISGANVLTF. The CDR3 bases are TGTGCCAGCTCACCACCTATATCTGGGGCCAACGTCCTGACTTTC.

The chain's CDR3 is CASSAGLAGETEQFF. CDR3 DNA: TGCGCCAGCAGCGCGGGACTAGCGGGAGAGACTGAGCAGTTCTTC. The chain has TRBV5-1 and TRBJ2-1, with 14 bases aligning to TRBD2. V lost 4 bases and J lost 9; bases outside the gene matches: 6. This CDR3 has 15 amino acids. Germline-derived CDR1 and CDR2 are SGHRS and YFSETQ.

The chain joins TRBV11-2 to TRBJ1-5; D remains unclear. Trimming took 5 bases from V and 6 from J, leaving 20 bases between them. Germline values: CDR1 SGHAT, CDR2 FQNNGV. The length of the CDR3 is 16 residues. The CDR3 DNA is TGTGCCAGCAGCCGAATCATCAGTGGGAGGTTTCAGCCCCAGCATTTT. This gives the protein CASSRIISGRFQPQHF.

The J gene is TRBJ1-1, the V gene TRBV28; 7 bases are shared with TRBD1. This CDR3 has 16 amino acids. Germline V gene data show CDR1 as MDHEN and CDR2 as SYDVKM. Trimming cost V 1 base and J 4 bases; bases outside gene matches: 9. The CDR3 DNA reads TGTGCCAGCAGTTTATATCCCCTCAGGGGGGTCACTGAAGCTTTCTTT. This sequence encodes CASSLYPLRGVTEAFF.

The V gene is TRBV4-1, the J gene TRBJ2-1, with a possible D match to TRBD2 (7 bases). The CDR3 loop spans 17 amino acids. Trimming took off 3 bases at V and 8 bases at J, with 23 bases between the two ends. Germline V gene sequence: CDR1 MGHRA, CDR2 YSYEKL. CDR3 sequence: CASSHGLGGGGAHEQFF. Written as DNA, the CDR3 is TGCGCCAGCAGCCACGGCTTGGGGGGGGGCGGGGCCCATGAGCAGTTCTTC.

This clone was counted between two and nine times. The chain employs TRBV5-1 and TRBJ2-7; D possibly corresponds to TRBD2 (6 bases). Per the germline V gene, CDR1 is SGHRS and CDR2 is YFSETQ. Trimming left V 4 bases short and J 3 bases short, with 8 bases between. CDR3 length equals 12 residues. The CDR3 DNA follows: TGCGCCAGCAGCCGACTAGACTACGAGCAGTACTTC. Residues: CASSRLDYEQYF.

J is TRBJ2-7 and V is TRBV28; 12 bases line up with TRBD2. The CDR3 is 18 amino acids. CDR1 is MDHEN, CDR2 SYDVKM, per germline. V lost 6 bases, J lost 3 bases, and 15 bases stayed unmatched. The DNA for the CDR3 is TGTGCCAGCAGAGGCTCTAGCGGGGGGGCCCGCCGGGGCTACGAGCAGTACTTC. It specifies CASRGSSGGARRGYEQYF.

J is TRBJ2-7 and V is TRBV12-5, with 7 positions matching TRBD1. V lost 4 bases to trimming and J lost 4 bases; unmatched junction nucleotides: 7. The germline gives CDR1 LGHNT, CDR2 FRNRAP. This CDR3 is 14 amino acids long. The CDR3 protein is CASGCWGQSYEQYF. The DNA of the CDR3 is TGTGCTAGTGGTTGCTGGGGACAGAGTTACGAGCAGTACTTC.

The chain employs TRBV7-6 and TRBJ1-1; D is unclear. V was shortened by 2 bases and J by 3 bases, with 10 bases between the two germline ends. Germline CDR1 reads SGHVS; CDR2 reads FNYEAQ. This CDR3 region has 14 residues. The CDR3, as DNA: TGTGCCAGCAGCTTACCGAGAGATTACACTGAAGCTTTCTTT. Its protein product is CASSLPRDYTEAFF.

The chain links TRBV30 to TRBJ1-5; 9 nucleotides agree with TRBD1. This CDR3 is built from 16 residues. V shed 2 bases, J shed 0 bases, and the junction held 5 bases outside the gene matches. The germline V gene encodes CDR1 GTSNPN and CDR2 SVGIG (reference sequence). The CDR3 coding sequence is TGTGCCTGGAGTCGGACAGGGGCGTATAGCAATCAGCCCCAGCATTTT. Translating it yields CAWSRTGAYSNQPQHF.

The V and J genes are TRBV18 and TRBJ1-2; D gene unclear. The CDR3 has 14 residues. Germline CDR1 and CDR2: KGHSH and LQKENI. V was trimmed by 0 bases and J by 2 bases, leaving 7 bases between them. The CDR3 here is CASSPPGGNYGYTF. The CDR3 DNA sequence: TGTGCCAGCTCACCACCGGGAGGGAACTATGGCTACACCTTC.

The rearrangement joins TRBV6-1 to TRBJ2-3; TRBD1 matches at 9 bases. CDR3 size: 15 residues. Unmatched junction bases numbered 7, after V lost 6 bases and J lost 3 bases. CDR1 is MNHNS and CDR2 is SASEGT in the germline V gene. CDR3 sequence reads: CASRGDREGTDTQYF. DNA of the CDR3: TGTGCCAGCAGGGGGGACAGGGAGGGGACAGATACGCAGTATTTT.

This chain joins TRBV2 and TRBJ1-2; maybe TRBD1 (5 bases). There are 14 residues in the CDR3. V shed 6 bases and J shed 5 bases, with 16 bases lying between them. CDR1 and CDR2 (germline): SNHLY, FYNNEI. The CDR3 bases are TGTGCCAGCAGCGAATCTCAGGGAATTTATGGCTACACCTTC. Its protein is CASSESQGIYGYTF.

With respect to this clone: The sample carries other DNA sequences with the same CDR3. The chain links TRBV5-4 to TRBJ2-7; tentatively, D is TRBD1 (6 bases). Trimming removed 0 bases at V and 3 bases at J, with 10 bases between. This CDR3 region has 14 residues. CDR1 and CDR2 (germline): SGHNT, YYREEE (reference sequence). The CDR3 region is CASSLGTASYEQYF. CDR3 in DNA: TGTGCCAGCAGCTTGGGGACAGCGAGCTACGAGCAGTACTTC.

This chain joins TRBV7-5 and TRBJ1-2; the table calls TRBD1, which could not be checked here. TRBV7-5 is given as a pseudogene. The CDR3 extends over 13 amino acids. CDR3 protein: CVRSFGTLYGYTF. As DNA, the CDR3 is TGTGTCAGAAGCTTTGGGACACTCTATGGCTACACCTTC.

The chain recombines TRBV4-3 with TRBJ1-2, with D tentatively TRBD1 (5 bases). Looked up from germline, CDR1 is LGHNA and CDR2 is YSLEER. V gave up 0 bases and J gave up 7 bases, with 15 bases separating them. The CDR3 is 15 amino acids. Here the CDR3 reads CASSQDAGREIGYTF. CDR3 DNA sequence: TGCGCCAGCAGCCAAGACGCAGGGAGGGAGATTGGCTACACCTTC.

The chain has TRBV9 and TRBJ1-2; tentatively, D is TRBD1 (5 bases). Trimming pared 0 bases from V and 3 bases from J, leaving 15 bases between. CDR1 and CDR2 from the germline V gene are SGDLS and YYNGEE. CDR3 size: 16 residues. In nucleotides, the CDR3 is TGTGCCAGCAGCGTAGAGGCAGGGCGTGGCGACTATGGCTACACCTTC. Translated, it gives CASSVEAGRGDYGYTF.

The CDR3 sequence: CASIKGTEVNQPQHF. DNA for the CDR3: TGTGCCAGCATCAAAGGGACAGAGGTCAATCAGCCCCAGCATTTT. The chain has TRBV21-1 and TRBJ1-5; the DNA was not used to check the table's D call, TRBD1. TRBV21-1 is termed a pseudogene. The CDR3 consists of 15 residues.

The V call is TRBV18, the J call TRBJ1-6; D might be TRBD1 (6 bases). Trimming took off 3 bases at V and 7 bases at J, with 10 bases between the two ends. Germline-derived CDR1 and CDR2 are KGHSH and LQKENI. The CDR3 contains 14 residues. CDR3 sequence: CASSPTGNNSPLHF. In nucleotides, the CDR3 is TGTGCCAGCTCACCTACAGGGAACAATTCACCCCTCCACTTT. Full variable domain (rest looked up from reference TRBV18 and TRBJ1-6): NAGVMQNPRHLVRRRGQEARLRCSPMKGHSHVYWYRQLPEEGLKFMVYLQKENIIDESGMPKERFSAEFPKEGPSILRIQQVVRGDSAAYFCASSPTGNNSPLHFGNGTRLTVT.

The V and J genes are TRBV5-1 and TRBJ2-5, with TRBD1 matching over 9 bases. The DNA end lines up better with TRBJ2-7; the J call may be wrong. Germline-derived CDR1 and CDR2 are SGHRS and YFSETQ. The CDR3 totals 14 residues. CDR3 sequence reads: CASGEGQGVYEQYF. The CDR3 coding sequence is TGCGCCAGCGGGGAGGGACAGGGTGTCTACGAGCAGTACTTC.

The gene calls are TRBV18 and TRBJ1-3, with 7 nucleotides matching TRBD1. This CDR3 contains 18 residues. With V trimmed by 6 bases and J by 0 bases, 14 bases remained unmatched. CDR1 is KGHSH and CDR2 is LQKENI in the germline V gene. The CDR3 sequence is CASSLLQGQDLSGNTIYF. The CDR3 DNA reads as TGTGCCAGCTCGCTACTGCAAGGACAGGACCTCTCTGGAAACACCATATATTTT.

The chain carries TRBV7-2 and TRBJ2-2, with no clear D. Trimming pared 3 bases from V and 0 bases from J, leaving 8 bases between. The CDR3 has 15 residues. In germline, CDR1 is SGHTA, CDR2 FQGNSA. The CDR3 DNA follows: TGTGCCAGCAGCTTCCACAACGCGAACACCGGGGAGCTGTTTTTT. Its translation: CASSFHNANTGELFF.

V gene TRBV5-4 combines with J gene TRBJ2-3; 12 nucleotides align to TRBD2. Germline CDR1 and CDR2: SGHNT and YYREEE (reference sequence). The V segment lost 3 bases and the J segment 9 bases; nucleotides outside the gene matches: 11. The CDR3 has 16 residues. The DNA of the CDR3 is TGTGCCAGCAGCTCCCGTTCTAGCGGGGGGGCCGAAACGCAGTATTTT. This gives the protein CASSSRSSGGAETQYF.

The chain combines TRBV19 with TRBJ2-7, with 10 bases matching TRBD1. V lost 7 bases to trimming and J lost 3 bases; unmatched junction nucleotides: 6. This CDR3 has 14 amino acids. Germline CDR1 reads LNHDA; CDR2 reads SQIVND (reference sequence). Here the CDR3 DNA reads TGTGCCAGTACCAGTGGACAGGGGGGCTACGAGCAGTACTTC. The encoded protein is CASTSGQGGYEQYF.

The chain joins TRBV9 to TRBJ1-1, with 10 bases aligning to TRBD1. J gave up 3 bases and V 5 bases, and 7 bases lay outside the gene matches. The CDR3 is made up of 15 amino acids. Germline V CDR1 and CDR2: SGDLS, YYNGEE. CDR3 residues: CASRHLTGGHTEAFF. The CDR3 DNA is TGTGCCAGCAGGCACCTGACAGGGGGCCACACTGAAGCTTTCTTT.

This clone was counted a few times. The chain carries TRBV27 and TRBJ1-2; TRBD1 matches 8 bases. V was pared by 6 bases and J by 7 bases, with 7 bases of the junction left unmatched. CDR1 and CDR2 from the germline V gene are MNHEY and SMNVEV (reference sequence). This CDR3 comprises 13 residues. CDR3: CASSLGQGVGYTF. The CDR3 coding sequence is TGTGCCAGCAGCCTCGGACAGGGAGTTGGCTACACCTTC.

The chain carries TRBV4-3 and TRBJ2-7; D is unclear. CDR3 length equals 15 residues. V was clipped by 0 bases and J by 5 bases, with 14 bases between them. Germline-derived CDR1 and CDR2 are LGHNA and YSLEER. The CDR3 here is CASSQDYRSDNEQYF. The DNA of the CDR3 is TGCGCCAGCAGCCAAGACTATAGGTCCGACAACGAGCAGTACTTC.